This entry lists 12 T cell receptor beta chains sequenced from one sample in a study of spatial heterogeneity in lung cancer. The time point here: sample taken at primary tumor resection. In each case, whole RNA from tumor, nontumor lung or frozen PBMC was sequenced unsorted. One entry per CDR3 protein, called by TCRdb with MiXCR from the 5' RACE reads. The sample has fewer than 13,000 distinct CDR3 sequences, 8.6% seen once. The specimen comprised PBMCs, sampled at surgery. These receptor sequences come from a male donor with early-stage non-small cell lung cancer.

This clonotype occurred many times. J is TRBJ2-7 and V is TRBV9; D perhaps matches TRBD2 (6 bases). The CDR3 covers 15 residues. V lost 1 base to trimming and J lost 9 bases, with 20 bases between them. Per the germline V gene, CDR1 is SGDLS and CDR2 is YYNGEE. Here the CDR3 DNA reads TGTGCCAGCAGCGTATCGCGGGACGGTGACTATGGGCAGTACTTC. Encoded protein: CASSVSRDGDYGQYF.

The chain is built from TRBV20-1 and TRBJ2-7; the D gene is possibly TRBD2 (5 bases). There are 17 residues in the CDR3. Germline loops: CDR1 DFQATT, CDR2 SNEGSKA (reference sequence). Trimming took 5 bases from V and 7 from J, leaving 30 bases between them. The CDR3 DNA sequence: TGCAGTGCTCTCCGCGAGGAGGAGGTCACTAGTCGCGGAGAGCAGTACTTC. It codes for CSALREEEVTSRGEQYF.

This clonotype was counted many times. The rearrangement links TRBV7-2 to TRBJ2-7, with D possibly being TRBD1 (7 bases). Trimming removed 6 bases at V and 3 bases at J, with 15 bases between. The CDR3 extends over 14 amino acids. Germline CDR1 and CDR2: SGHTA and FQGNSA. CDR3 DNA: TGTGCCAGCAGAACGCAGGGGGGAAACTACGAGCAGTACTTC. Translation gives CASRTQGGNYEQYF.

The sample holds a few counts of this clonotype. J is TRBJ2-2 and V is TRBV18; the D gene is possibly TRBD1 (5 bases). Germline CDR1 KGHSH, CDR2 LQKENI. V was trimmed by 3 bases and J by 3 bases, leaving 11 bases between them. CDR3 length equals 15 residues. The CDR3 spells CASSPGHWDTGELFF. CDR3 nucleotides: TGTGCCAGCTCACCTGGACATTGGGACACCGGGGAGCTGTTTTTT.

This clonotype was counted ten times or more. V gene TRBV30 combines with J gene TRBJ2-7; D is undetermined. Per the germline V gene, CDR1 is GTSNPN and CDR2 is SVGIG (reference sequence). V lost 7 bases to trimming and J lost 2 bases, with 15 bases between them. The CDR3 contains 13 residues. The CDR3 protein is CASSSDRPYEQYF. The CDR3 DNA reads TGTGCCTCCTCCTCGGACCGACCCTACGAGCAGTACTTC.

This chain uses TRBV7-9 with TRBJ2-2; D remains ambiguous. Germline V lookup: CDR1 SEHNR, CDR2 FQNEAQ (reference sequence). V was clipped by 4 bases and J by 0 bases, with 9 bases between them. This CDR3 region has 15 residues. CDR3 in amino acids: CASSSWTTNTGELFF. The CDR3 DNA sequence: TGTGCCAGCAGCTCATGGACCACGAACACCGGGGAGCTGTTTTTT. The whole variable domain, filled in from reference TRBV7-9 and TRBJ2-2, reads DTGVSQNPRHKITKRGQNVTFRCDPISEHNRLYWYRQTLGQGPEFLTYFQNEAQLEKSRLLSDRFSAERPKGSFSTLEIQRTEQGDSAMYLCASSSWTTNTGELFFGEGSRLTVL.

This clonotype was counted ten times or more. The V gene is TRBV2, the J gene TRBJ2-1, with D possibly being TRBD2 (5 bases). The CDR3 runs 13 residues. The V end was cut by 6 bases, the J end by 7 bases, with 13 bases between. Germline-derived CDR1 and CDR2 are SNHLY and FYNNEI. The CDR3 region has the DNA TGTGCCAGCAGCTCCCTAGGGAGAAATGAGCAGTTCTTC. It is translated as CASSSLGRNEQFF.

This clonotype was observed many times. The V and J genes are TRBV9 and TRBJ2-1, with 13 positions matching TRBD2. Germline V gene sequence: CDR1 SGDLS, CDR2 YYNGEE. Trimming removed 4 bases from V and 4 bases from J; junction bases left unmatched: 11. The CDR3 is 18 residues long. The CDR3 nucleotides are TGTGCCAGCAGCCCTAGACTAGCGGGAGGATCGGGGTACAATGAGCAGTTCTTC. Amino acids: CASSPRLAGGSGYNEQFF.

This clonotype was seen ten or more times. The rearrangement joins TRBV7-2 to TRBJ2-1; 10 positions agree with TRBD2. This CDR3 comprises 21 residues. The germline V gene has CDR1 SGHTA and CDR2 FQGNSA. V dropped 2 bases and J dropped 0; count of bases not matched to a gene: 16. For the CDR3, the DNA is TGTGCCAGCAGCTTATCCCTCCCTAGCGGGGGCTACTGGAGCTCCTACAATGAGCAGTTCTTC. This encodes CASSLSLPSGGYWSSYNEQFF.

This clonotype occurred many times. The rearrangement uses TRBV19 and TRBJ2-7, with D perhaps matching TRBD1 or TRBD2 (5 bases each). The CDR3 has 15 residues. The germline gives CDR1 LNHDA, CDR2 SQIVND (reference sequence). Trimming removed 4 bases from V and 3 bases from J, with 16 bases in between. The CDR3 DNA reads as TGTGCCAGTAGTAGAGAACCGGGACGGAGCTACGAGCAGTACTTC. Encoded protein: CASSREPGRSYEQYF. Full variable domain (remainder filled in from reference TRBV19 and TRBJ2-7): DGGITQSPKYLFRKEGQNVTLSCEQNLNHDAMYWYRQDPGQGLRLIYYSQIVNDFQKGDIAEGYSVSREKKESFPLTVTSAQKNPTAFYLCASSREPGRSYEQYFGPGTRLTVT.

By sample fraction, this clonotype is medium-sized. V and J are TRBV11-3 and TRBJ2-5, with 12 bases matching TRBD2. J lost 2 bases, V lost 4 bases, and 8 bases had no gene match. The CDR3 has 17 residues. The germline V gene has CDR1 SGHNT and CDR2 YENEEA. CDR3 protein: CASSSRLAGVGQETQYF. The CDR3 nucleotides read TGTGCCAGCAGCTCGAGACTAGCGGGGGTGGGGCAAGAGACCCAGTACTTC.

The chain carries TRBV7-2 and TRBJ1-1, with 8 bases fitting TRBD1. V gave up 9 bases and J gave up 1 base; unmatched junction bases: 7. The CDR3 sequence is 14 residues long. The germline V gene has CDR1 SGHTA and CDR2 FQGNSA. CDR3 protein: CASRRTGTNTEAFF. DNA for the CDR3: TGTGCCAGTAGAAGGACAGGGACGAACACTGAAGCTTTCTTT. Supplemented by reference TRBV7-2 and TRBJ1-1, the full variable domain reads GAGVSQSPSNKVTEKGKDVELRCDPISGHTALYWYRQSLGQGLEFLIYFQGNSAPDKSGLPSDRFSAERTGGSVSTLTIQRTQQEDSAVYLCASRRTGTNTEAFFGQGTRLTVV.